The rows below give T cell receptor beta chains drawn from one sample of a study of T cell clones after liver transplantation. Using immunoSEQ multiplex PCR, the repertoire was profiled, and TCRdb retains in-frame clones only, with some absent. There are approximately 100,000 clones in the sample; about 86% occur only once, and roughly 3.1% lies in the top ten. The source was CD4+ T cells from blood, collected approximately 50 months after liver transplant. All receptors come from a human patient who received a liver transplant. Some T cells may be transferred from the graft donor. Both conserved end residues are part of each CDR3. The order of the fields is V gene, clone size, J gene, D gene, CDR3 DNA, CDR3 protein. D genes are given only for firm matches. Size tells how often a clone was seen (once, few, many) or the class of an expanded clone, and some rows leave it out.

>TRBV9|.|TRBJ2-1|TRBD1
TGTGCCAGCAGCTCCAGGACAGGGGTCGATGAGCAGTTCTTC
CASSSRTGVDEQFF
>TRBV6-1|.|TRBJ2-7|.
TGTGCCAGCAGTCCGCCCTACGAGCAGTACTTC
CASSPPYEQYF
>TRBV5-1|.|TRBJ2-7|TRBD2
TGCGCCAGCAGCGTCGCTAGCGGGGATACCTACGAGCAGTACTTC
CASSVASGDTYEQYF
>TRBV4-3|once|TRBJ1-1|.
TGCGCCAGCAGCCAAGAGGTTACAGGACCATTGAACACTGAAGCTTTCTTT
CASSQEVTGPLNTEAFF
>TRBV5-1|.|TRBJ2-1|TRBD2
TGCGCCAGCAGCTTGGTCAGCGGGAGCTCCTACAATGAGCAGTTCTTC
CASSLVSGSSYNEQFF
>TRBV7-3|.|TRBJ2-2|TRBD1
TGTGCCAGCAGCCCTACCCCCCAGGGGGTGGTTAGCGCCGGGGAGCTGTTTTTT
CASSPTPQGVVSAGELFF
>TRBV10-3|.|TRBJ2-3|TRBD2
TGTGCCATCAGCGATAGCGGGACCACAGATACGCAGTATTTT
CAISDSGTTDTQYF
>TRBV10-3|few|TRBJ2-1|.
TGTGCCATCAGTGAGCAGGGGTCCAAGCAGTTCTTC
CAISEQGSKQFF
>TRBV6-4|.|TRBJ1-4|.
TGTGCCAGCAGTGACCGCCAGGGGAGGCTTTTT
CASSDRQGRLF
>TRBV18|once|TRBJ2-1|.
TGTGCCAGCTCAGATCAAAGTCATAGCTCCTACAATGAGCAGTTCTTC
CASSDQSHSSYNEQFF
>TRBV18|.|TRBJ2-7|TRBD1
TGTGCCAGCTCACCAGGGGACAGCGGCTACATCCTACAGCAGTACTTC
CASSPGDSGYILQQYF
>TRBV25-1|.|TRBJ1-4|TRBD1
TGTGCCAGCAGCCTCGCCGGGACAGGGGGGAATGAAAAACTGTTTTTT
CASSLAGTGGNEKLFF
>TRBV28|.|TRBJ1-5|.
TGTGCCAGCAGTACACACGTGGGGGTCCAGCCCCAGCATTTT
CASSTHVGVQPQHF
>TRBV5-6|.|TRBJ2-2|.
TGTGCCAGCAGCTTGGAGGGGGGAAGTAGTCCCACCGGGGAGCTGTTTTTT
CASSLEGGSSPTGELFF
>TRBV13|.|TRBJ2-1|TRBD2
TGTGCCAGCAGCTTAGTCAGGGCGGGGGGCCAGAATGAGCAGTTCTTC
CASSLVRAGGQNEQFF
>TRBV9|.|TRBJ2-7|TRBD2
TGTGCCAGCAGCGAGCGGGAGGGCTCGCTTGAGCAGTACTTC
CASSEREGSLEQYF
>TRBV5-1|.|TRBJ2-6|TRBD2
TGCGCCAGCAGCAGGGAGGGCCGCTCTGGGGCCAACGTCCTGACTTTC
CASSREGRSGANVLTF
>TRBV5-1|.|TRBJ1-2|TRBD1
TGCGCCAGCAGCTTGGACGGACAGGGGCCGGGGAACTATGGCTACACCTTC
CASSLDGQGPGNYGYTF